The 23 T cell receptor beta chains reported below all come from one sample, sequenced in a study of CD8+CD57+ T cells in acquired aplastic anemia. The template used for profiling TCR beta VDJ and CDR3 was genomic DNA. TCRdb passed the reads through MiXCR, listing each CDR3 protein once. This sample carries 400,000 to 600,000 distinct CDR3 sequences, approximately 32% of them seen once, and the ten largest clones take 0.7% to 1%. Those patients picked for sequencing had displayed CD8+CD57+ cell expansion on flow cytometry. Sequenced input: sorted CD4+, CD8+, or CD8+CD57+ T cells (not recorded which) from PBMCs. These receptors were collected from a human donor with aplastic anemia.

This chain uses TRBV7-2 with TRBJ1-2; D remains ambiguous. V was trimmed by 5 bases and J by 4 bases, leaving 11 bases between them. Germline-derived CDR1 and CDR2 are SGHTA and FQGNSA. This CDR3 is built from 13 residues. The CDR3 spells CASSQNRGYGYTF. The DNA of the CDR3 is TGTGCCAGCAGCCAAAACCGGGGCTATGGCTACACCTTC.

This clonotype was observed many times. V and J are TRBV20-1 and TRBJ1-6; tentatively, D is TRBD1 (5 bases). Trimming took 0 bases from V and 18 from J, leaving 12 bases between them. Per germline, CDR1 DFQATT and CDR2 SNEGSKA (reference sequence). The CDR3 is made up of 11 amino acids. The CDR3 bases are TGCAGTGCTAGAGATCAGGGCTCTTGCCACTTT. This sequence encodes CSARDQGSCHF.

This clonotype has just a few counts. The chain links TRBV6-1 to TRBJ1-5, with 10 positions matching TRBD1. The CDR3 length is 14 residues. V lost 3 bases, J lost 6 bases, and 2 bases stayed unmatched. The germline V gene has CDR1 MNHNS and CDR2 SASEGT. The CDR3 is CASSETGGSQPQHF. In DNA, the CDR3 is TGTGCCAGCAGTGAGACAGGGGGCAGTCAGCCCCAGCATTTT.

This clonotype has just a few counts. The chain employs TRBV6-1 and TRBJ1-5; D is possibly TRBD1 (6 bases). From germline, CDR1 is MNHNS and CDR2 SASEGT. V was pared by 6 bases and J by 0 bases, with 12 bases between. There are 15 residues in the CDR3. CDR3 sequence reads: CASSRTGTSNQPQHF. CDR3 nucleotide sequence: TGTGCCAGCAGCCGAACAGGGACTAGCAATCAGCCCCAGCATTTT.

The J gene is TRBJ1-5, the V gene TRBV5-1; D not certain. This CDR3 is 13 amino acids long. Germline V gene sequence: CDR1 SGHRS, CDR2 YFSETQ. Deletions cut 10 bases from V and 5 bases from J, with 16 bases between. CDR3 loop: CAGDTRDDQPQHF. CDR3 bases: TGCGCCGGCGACACACGGGATGATCAGCCCCAGCATTTT. Drawing the rest from reference TRBV5-1 and TRBJ1-5, the complete variable domain is KAGVTQTPRYLIKTRGQQVTLSCSPISGHRSVSWYQQTPGQGLQFLFEYFSETQRNKGNFPGRFSGRQFSNSRSEMNVSTLELGDSALYLCAGDTRDDQPQHFGDGTRLSIL.

In nucleotides, the CDR3 is TGTGCCAGCAGAAAAAACCGGGACGGACTCCGCGAGCAGTACTTC. Protein product: CASRKNRDGLREQYF. This chain uses TRBV6-1 with TRBJ2-7, with D perhaps assigned TRBD1 or TRBD2 (5 bases each). The V gene lost 6 bases and the J gene lost 6 bases, with 21 bases spanning the gap. Germline V gene data show CDR1 as MNHNS and CDR2 as SASEGT. This CDR3 is 15 amino acids long.

This clonotype showed up many times. V usage is TRBV11-2 and J usage is TRBJ1-2; D is perhaps TRBD1 (5 bases). With 5 bases removed from V and 8 bases from J, the gap between germline ends came to 18 bases. Germline V gene lookup returns CDR1 SGHAT and CDR2 FQNNGV. The CDR3 is 14 residues long. CDR3 loop: CASSPNGGDRGYTF. CDR3 bases: TGTGCCAGCAGCCCAAATGGAGGGGATCGGGGCTACACCTTC.

This clonotype was recorded a few times. The rearrangement joins TRBV7-2 to TRBJ2-1; D might be TRBD2 (5 bases). V was cut by 6 bases and J by 4 bases, with 13 bases left in between. CDR1 SGHTA and CDR2 FQGNSA come from the germline V gene. CDR3 length: 14 amino acids. The CDR3 spells CASRERAFYNEQFF. For the CDR3, the DNA is TGTGCCAGCAGAGAGAGGGCATTTTACAATGAGCAGTTCTTC.

This clonotype was counted ten times or more. The V call is TRBV2, the J call TRBJ2-7, with 8 bases identical to TRBD1. V shed 6 bases and J 0 bases; nucleotides not matched to a gene: 4. The CDR3 loop spans 14 amino acids. CDR1 SNHLY and CDR2 FYNNEI come from the germline V gene. For the CDR3, the DNA is TGTGCCAGCAGCTCGGACAGGGCCTCCTACGAGCAGTACTTC. Translation gives CASSSDRASYEQYF.

V usage is TRBV20-1 and J usage is TRBJ2-3, with 8 bases fitting TRBD2. Germline assignment: CDR1 DFQATT and CDR2 SNEGSKA (reference sequence). Trimming took 6 bases from V and 4 from J; bases not matched to a gene: 6. The CDR3 covers 13 residues. The CDR3 loop is CSAPGLDADTQYF. CDR3 nucleotide sequence: TGCAGTGCGCCGGGACTAGACGCAGATACGCAGTATTTT.

For this clonotype: The germline gene is not matched at one end of the junction; a read error may be the cause. The V gene is TRBV25-1, the J gene TRBJ1-1; 7 bases are a match to TRBD1. This CDR3 spans 16 amino acids. Per germline, CDR1 MGHDK and CDR2 SYGVNS. The CDR3 sequence: CASREWTGVMNTEAFF. The CDR3 coding sequence is TGTGCCAGCAGGGAATGGACAGGCGTTATGAACACTGAAGCTTTCTTT.

At least ten counts were recorded for this clonotype. The chain combines TRBV7-2 with TRBJ1-2; 7 nucleotides line up with TRBD1. The V segment lost 4 bases and the J segment 5 bases; nucleotides outside the gene matches: 10. This CDR3 spans 15 amino acids. Per germline, CDR1 SGHTA and CDR2 FQGNSA. CDR3 bases: TGTGCCAGCAGCTACAGGGGTGCCTCCACATATGGCTACACCTTC. Amino acid sequence: CASSYRGASTYGYTF.

This clonotype was seen only a few times. The chain has TRBV9 and TRBJ2-1; D is ambiguous. V shed 0 bases and J shed 7 bases, with 8 bases lying between them. The length of the CDR3 is 13 residues. Germline values: CDR1 SGDLS, CDR2 YYNGEE. The CDR3 is CASSVEVLNEQFF. CDR3 bases: TGTGCCAGCAGCGTAGAGGTCTTGAATGAGCAGTTCTTC.

Ten or more counts support this clonotype. The V gene is TRBV2, the J gene TRBJ1-1, with 7 bases lining up with TRBD1. Trimming took 7 bases from V and 1 from J; bases not matched to a gene: 3. The CDR3 has 13 amino acids. Germline loops: CDR1 SNHLY, CDR2 FYNNEI. The CDR3 coding sequence is TGTGCCAGCACCGGACAGGCGAACACTGAAGCTTTCTTT. It yields the protein CASTGQANTEAFF.

Only a few counts were recorded for this clonotype. The V and J genes are TRBV6-1 and TRBJ2-5; maybe TRBD2 (5 bases). Germline loops: CDR1 MNHNS, CDR2 SASEGT. The CDR3 loop spans 12 amino acids. Trimming took off 3 bases at V and 12 bases at J, with 14 bases between the two ends. The CDR3 spells CASSDLPDWEYF. The CDR3 region has the DNA TGTGCCAGCAGTGACCTCCCGGACTGGGAGTACTTC.

This clonotype was counted between two and nine times. The J gene is TRBJ1-2, the V gene TRBV5-1, with 7 nucleotides matching TRBD1. The CDR3 runs 16 residues. V dropped 3 bases and J dropped 7; count of bases not matched to a gene: 15. Germline CDR1 reads SGHRS; CDR2 reads YFSETQ. The CDR3 DNA sequence: TGCGCCAGCAGCTCCTCAGGACAGGCGGGTTTGTGTGGCTACACCTTC. Residues: CASSSSGQAGLCGYTF.

Concerning this clonotype: This may be a read error: a much more frequent sequence differs by one nucleotide. V is TRBV10-1 and J is TRBJ2-1; D possibly corresponds to TRBD2 (6 bases). Germline V gene sequence: CDR1 WNHNN, CDR2 SYGVQD (reference sequence). CDR3 length: 14 residues. Trimming stripped 5 bases from V and 8 bases from J, with 16 bases between. In DNA, the CDR3 is TGCGCCAGCAGTCGCACTAGCAAATTGGATGAGCAGTTCTTC. The encoded protein is CASSRTSKLDEQFF.

With respect to this clonotype: This clone may be a read error of a much larger clone one base away. The chain couples TRBV11-2 to TRBJ1-2; D gene uncertain. Trimming took off 1 base at V and 6 bases at J, with 15 bases between the two ends. The CDR3 runs 15 residues. In germline, CDR1 is SGHAT, CDR2 FQNNGV. The CDR3: CASSLAPGCDDGYTF. CDR3 DNA sequence: TGTGCCAGCAGCTTAGCCCCAGGATGCGACGATGGCTACACCTTC.

This clonotype was counted a few times. V is TRBV11-2 and J is TRBJ1-6, with D possibly TRBD1 on 5 matching bases. V dropped 2 bases and J dropped 5 bases, with 16 bases sitting between them. The germline V gene has CDR1 SGHAT and CDR2 FQNNGV. The CDR3 length is 17 residues. The CDR3 region is CASSLTGVLGDNSPLHF. The CDR3 DNA is TGTGCCAGCAGCTTAACTGGGGTTCTAGGGGATAATTCACCCCTCCACTTT.

This clonotype was seen ten or more times. DNA of the CDR3: TGTGCCAGCAGCACACTGGAAAATCAGCCCCAGCATTTT. Translating gives CASSTLENQPQHF. The chain has TRBV7-2 and TRBJ1-5; D remains unclear. V lost 5 bases and J 4 bases, leaving 9 bases between the germline ends. Looked up from germline, CDR1 is SGHTA and CDR2 is FQGNSA. CDR3 size: 13 residues.

In its sample, this clonotype was seen a few times. This chain links TRBV11-2 with TRBJ2-5; 8 nucleotides line up with TRBD2. The junction had 6 bases not matched to a gene; V was cut back by 1 base and J by 5 bases. Per the germline V gene, CDR1 is SGHAT and CDR2 is FQNNGV. This CDR3 has 15 residues. CDR3: CASSLVNGGVETQYF. The CDR3 DNA follows: TGTGCCAGCAGCTTAGTAAACGGGGGGGTGGAGACCCAGTACTTC.

The chain has TRBV11-2 and TRBJ2-7; D possibly corresponds to TRBD1 (6 bases). Germline lookup yields CDR1 SGHAT and CDR2 FQNNGV. This CDR3 is built from 16 residues. Trimming cost V 4 bases and J 0 bases, with 16 bases left between them. CDR3 amino acids: CASSSRRDRSSYEQYF. CDR3 nucleotides: TGTGCCAGCAGCTCCCGCCGAGACAGGAGCTCCTACGAGCAGTACTTC.

The chain links TRBV10-3 to TRBJ2-2; D call uncertain. The germline gives CDR1 ENHRY, CDR2 SYGVKD. V lost 2 bases and J lost 14, with 0 bases in between. CDR3 length: 8 residues. CDR3: CAISELFF. The DNA for the CDR3 is TGTGCCATCAGTGAGCTGTTTTTT.